This T cell receptor beta chain was profiled in a study of patients and donors after allogeneic stem cell transplantation. The CDR3 contains 15 residues. The ends lost 5 bases at V and 4 bases at J; junction bases unmatched: 7. From germline, CDR1 is SGHDT and CDR2 YYEEEE. TCRdb itself ran the RT-PCR reads through MiXCR, one entry per CDR3 protein. The table has some 200,000 distinct CDR3 sequences, more than 35% seen once; the top ten hold about 33%. This clonotype has only a few counts. The clonotype was recovered from a human donor who was either an allogeneic HSCT recipient or a stem cell or donor lymphocyte infusion donor (not recorded which). It is not recorded whose cells these are; they may come from a transplant donor. This chain uses TRBV5-6 with TRBJ2-2; 8 bases map to TRBD1. The sample consisted of blood, either unsorted or a sorted T cell fraction (not recorded which). Here the CDR3 DNA reads TGTGCCAGCAGTCTACCGGACAGGGTCACCGGGGAGCTGTTTTTT. Amino acids: CASSLPDRVTGELFF.